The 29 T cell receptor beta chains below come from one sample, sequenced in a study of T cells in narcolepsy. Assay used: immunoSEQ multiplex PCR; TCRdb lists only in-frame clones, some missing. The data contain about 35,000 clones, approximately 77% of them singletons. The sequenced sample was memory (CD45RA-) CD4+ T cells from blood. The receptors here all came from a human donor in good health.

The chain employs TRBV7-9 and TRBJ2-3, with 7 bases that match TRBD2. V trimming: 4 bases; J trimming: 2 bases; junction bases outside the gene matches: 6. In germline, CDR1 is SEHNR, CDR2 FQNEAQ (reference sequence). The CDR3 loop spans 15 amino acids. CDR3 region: CASSSGGSFTDTQYF. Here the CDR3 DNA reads TGTGCCAGCAGCTCCGGGGGGTCTTTCACAGATACGCAGTATTTT.

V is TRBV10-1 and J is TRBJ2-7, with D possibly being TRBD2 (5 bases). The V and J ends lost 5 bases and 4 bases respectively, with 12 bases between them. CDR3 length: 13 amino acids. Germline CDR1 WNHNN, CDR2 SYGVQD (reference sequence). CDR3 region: CASSSLRGYEQYF. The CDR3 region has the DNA TGCGCCAGCAGTTCCTTGAGAGGGTACGAGCAGTACTTC.

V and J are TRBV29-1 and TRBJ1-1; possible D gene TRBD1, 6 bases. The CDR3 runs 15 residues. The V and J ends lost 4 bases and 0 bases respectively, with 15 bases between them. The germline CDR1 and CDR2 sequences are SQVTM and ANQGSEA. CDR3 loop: CSVVVTGVMNTEAFF. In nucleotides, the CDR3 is TGCAGCGTTGTGGTGACAGGCGTTATGAACACTGAAGCTTTCTTT.

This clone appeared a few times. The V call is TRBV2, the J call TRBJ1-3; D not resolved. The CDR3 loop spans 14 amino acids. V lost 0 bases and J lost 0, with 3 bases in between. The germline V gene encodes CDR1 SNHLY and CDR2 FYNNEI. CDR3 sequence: CASSEAYSGNTIYF. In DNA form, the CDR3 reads TGTGCCAGCAGTGAAGCCTACTCTGGAAACACCATATATTTT.

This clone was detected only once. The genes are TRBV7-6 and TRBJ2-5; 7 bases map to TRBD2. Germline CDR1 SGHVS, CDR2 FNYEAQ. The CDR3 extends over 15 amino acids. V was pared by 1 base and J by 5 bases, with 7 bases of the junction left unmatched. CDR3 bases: TGTGCCAGCAGCTTAGGCGGGAGAAATGACGAGACCCAGTACTTC. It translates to CASSLGGRNDETQYF.

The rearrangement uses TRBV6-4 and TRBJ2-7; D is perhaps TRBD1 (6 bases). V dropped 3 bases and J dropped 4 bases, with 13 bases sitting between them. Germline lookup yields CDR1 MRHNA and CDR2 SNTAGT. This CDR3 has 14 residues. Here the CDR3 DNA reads TGTGCCAGCAGTGAGAGAGGACAGATATACGAGCAGTACTTC. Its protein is CASSERGQIYEQYF.

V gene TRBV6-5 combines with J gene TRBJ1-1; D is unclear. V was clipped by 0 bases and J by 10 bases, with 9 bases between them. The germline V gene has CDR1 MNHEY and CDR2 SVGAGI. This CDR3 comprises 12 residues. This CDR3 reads CASSYSGKAAFF. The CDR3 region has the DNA TGTGCCAGCAGTTACTCGGGTAAAGCAGCTTTCTTT.

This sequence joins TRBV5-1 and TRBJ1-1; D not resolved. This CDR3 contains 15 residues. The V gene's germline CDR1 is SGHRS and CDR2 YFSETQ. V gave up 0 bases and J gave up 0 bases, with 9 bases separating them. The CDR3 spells CASSLDWGLNTEAFF. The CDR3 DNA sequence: TGCGCCAGCAGCTTGGATTGGGGTTTGAACACTGAAGCTTTCTTT.

The CDR3 DNA sequence: TGTGCCAGCAGCCAACCGGGCGGGAGGGGTAACTACGAGCAGTACTTC. It encodes CASSQPGGRGNYEQYF. V gene TRBV11-3 combines with J gene TRBJ2-7; 9 bases map to TRBD2. Trimming took 5 bases from V and 3 from J; bases not matched to a gene: 11. The CDR3 is made up of 16 amino acids. Germline V gene data show CDR1 as SGHNT and CDR2 as YENEEA.

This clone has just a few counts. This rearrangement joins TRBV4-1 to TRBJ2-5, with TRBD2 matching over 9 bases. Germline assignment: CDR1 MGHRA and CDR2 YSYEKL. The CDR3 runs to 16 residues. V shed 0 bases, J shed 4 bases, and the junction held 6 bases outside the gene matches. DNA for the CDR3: TGCGCCAGCAGCCAAGAAGCGGGAGGCCTGCGAGAGACCCAGTACTTC. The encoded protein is CASSQEAGGLRETQYF.

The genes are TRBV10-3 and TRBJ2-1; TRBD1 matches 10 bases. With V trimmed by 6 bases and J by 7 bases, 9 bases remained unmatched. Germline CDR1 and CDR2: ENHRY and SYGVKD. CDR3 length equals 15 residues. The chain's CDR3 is CAIRDRGRILNEQFF. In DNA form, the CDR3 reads TGTGCCATCAGAGACAGGGGGCGCATTTTAAATGAGCAGTTCTTC.

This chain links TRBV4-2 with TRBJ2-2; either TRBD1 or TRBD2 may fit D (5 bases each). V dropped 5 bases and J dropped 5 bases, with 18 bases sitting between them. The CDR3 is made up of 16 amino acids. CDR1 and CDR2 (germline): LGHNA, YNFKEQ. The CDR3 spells CASSVRRGVGTGELFF. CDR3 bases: TGTGCCAGCAGCGTACGTCGGGGCGTGGGTACCGGGGAGCTGTTTTTT.

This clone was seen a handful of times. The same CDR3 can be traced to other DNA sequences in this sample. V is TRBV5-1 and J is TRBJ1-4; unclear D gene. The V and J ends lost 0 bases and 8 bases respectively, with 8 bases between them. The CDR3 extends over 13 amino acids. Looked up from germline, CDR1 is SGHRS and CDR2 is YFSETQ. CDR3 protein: CASSLGVGEKLFF. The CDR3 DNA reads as TGCGCCAGCAGCTTGGGGGTTGGCGAAAAACTGTTTTTT. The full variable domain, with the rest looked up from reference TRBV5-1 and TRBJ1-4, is KAGVTQTPRYLIKTRGQQVTLSCSPISGHRSVSWYQQTPGQGLQFLFEYFSETQRNKGNFPGRFSGRQFSNSRSEMNVSTLELGDSALYLCASSLGVGEKLFFGSGTQLSVL.

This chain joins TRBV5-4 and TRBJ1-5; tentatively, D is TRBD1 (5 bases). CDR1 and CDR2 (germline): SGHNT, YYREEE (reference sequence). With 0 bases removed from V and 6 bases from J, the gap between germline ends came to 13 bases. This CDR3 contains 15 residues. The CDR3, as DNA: TGTGCCAGCAGCTTGGGGGGCGTTAGGGGTCAGCCCCAGCATTTT. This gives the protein CASSLGGVRGQPQHF.

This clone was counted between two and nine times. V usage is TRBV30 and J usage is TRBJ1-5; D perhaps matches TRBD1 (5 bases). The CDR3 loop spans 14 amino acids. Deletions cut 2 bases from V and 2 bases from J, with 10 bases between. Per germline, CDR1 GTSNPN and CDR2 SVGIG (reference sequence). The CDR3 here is CAWSFPGGNQPQHF. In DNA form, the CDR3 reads TGTGCCTGGAGTTTCCCGGGGGGCAATCAGCCCCAGCATTTT.

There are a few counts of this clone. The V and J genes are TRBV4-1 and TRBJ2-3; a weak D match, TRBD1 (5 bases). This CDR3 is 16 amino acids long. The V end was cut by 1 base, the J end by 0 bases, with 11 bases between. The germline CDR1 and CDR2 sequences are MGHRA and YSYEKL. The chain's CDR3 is CASSQVMTASTDTQYF. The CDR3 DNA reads TGCGCCAGCAGCCAAGTTATGACAGCTAGCACAGATACGCAGTATTTT.

CDR3 amino acids: CASSLGGLGYGYTF. The CDR3 bases are TGTGCCAGCAGCCTGGGGGGCCTTGGGTATGGCTACACCTTC. This chain connects TRBV11-2 to TRBJ1-2; weak D call: TRBD1 (6 bases). This CDR3 is built from 14 residues. Trimming shortened V by 5 bases and J by 5 bases, and 15 bases separated the two germline ends. CDR1 SGHAT and CDR2 FQNNGV come from the germline V gene.

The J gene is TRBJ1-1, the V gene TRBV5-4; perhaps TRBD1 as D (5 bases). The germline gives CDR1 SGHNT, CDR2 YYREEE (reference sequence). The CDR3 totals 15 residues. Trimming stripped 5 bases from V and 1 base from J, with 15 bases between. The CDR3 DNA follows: TGTGCCAGCAGGGCCCCAGGGATGCAGAACACTGAAGCTTTCTTT. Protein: CASRAPGMQNTEAFF.

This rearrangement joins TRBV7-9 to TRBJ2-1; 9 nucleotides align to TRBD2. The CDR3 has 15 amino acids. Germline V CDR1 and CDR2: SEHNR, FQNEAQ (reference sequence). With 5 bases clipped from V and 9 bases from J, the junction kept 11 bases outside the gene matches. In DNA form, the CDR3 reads TGTGCCAGCAGCCCGTCCCGGCTAGCGGGAAGTGAGCAGTTCTTC. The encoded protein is CASSPSRLAGSEQFF.

The CDR3 DNA reads TGCGCCAGCAGCCAAGGACGAGGGGAGACCTACGAGCAGTACTTC. It encodes CASSQGRGETYEQYF. V is TRBV4-1 and J is TRBJ2-7; perhaps D is TRBD1 or TRBD2 (5 bases each). In germline, CDR1 is MGHRA, CDR2 YSYEKL. The CDR3 has 15 amino acids. V was shortened by 1 base and J by 2 bases, with 12 bases between the two germline ends.

CDR3 loop: CASGTGQNYEQYF. CDR3 in DNA: TGTGCCAGTGGGACGGGACAGAACTACGAGCAGTACTTC. The genes are TRBV6-1 and TRBJ2-7, with 7 bases aligning to TRBD1. The junction had 8 bases not matched to a gene; V was cut back by 9 bases and J by 3 bases. Germline V gene data show CDR1 as MNHNS and CDR2 as SASEGT. CDR3 length equals 13 residues.

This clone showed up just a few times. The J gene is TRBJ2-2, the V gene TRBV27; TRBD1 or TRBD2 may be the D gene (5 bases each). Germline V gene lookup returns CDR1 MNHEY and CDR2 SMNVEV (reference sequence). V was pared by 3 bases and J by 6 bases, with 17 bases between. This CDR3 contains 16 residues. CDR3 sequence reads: CASSFGQAGGAGELFF. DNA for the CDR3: TGTGCCAGCAGTTTCGGGCAGGCTGGGGGAGCCGGGGAGCTGTTTTTT.

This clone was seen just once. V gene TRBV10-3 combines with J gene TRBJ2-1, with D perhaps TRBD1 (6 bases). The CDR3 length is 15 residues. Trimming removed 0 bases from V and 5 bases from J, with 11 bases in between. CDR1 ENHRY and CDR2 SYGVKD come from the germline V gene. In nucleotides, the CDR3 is TGTGCCATCAGTGAGTCGGGGGCTAATCACAATGAGCAGTTCTTC. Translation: CAISESGANHNEQFF.

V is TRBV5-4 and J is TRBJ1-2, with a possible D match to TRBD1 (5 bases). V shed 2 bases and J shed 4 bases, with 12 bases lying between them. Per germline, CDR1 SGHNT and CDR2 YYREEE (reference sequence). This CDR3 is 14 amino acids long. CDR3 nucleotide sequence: TGTGCCAGCAGCTTCCCCGGGGACGGCTATGGCTACACCTTC. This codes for CASSFPGDGYGYTF.

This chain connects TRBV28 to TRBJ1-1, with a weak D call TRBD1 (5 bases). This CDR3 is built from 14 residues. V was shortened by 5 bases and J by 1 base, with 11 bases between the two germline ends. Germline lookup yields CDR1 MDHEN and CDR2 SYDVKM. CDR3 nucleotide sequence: TGTGCCAGCAGTGGCCCGCAGGGGAACACTGAAGCTTTCTTT. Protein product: CASSGPQGNTEAFF.

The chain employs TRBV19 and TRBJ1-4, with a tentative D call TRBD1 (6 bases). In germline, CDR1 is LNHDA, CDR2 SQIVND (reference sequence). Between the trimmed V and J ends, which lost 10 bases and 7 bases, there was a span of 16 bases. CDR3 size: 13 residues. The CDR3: CAISDRRTEKLFF. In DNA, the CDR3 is TGTGCCATCTCAGACAGGAGAACTGAAAAACTGTTTTTT. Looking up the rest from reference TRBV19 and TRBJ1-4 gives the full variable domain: DGGITQSPKYLFRKEGQNVTLSCEQNLNHDAMYWYRQDPGQGLRLIYYSQIVNDFQKGDIAEGYSVSREKKESFPLTVTSAQKNPTAFYLCAISDRRTEKLFFGSGTQLSVL.

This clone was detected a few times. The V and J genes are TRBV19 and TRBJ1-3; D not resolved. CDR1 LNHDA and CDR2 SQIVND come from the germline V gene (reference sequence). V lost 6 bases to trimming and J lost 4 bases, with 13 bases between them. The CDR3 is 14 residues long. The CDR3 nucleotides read TGTGCCAGTAGAACCGTGGGCCTAGGAAACACCATATATTTT. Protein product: CASRTVGLGNTIYF.

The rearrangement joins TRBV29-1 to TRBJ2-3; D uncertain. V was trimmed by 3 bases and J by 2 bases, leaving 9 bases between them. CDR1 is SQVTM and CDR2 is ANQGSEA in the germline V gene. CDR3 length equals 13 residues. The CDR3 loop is CSVDEAYTDTQYF. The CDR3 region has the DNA TGCAGCGTTGATGAGGCCTACACAGATACGCAGTATTTT.

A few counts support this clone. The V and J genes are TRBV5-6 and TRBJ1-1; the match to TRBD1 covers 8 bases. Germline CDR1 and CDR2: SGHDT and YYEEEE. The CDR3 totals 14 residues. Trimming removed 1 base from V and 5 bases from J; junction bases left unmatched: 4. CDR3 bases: TGTGCCAGCAGCTTGAGACAGGGGAATACTGAAGCTTTCTTT. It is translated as CASSLRQGNTEAFF. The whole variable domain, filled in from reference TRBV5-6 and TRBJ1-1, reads DAGVTQSPTHLIKTRGQQVTLRCSPKSGHDTVSWYQQALGQGPQFIFQYYEEEERQRGNFPDRFSGHQFPNYSSELNVNALLLGDSALYLCASSLRQGNTEAFFGQGTRLTVV.